This entry lists 32 T cell receptor beta chains sequenced from one sample in a study of T-cell reconstitution after alpha-beta-depleted transplantation in children. A library of TCRbeta sequences, prepared with unique molecular identifiers, was generated. Using its own MiXCR run on the PCR reads, TCRdb lists one record per CDR3 protein. In the table there are about 980,000 distinct CDR3 sequences, about 26% of which are singletons. Sequences were derived from PBMCs, mostly from graft donor cells, sampled 360 days after TCRalphabeta/CD19-depleted stem cell transplant. All receptors come from a boy less than two years old who had a stem cell transplant for SCID, so the T cells may come from the graft donor.

This sequence joins TRBV12-3 or TRBV12-4 and TRBJ2-1, with D hard to call. The CDR3 spans 12 residues. Between the trimmed V and J ends, which lost 2 bases and 13 bases, there was a span of 12 bases. CDR3 region: CASSLPHIYQFF. The CDR3 DNA reads TGTGCCAGCAGTTTACCCCACATATATCAGTTCTTC.

This clonotype was recorded a few times. The chain recombines TRBV12-3 or TRBV12-4 with TRBJ2-3, with TRBD2 matching over 10 bases. This CDR3 is 16 amino acids long. V dropped 5 bases and J dropped 0; count of bases not matched to a gene: 5. The CDR3 reads CASSRLAGASTDTQYF. In nucleotides, the CDR3 is TGTGCCAGCAGTCGTCTAGCGGGGGCTAGCACAGATACGCAGTATTTT.

This clonotype was seen more than once but under ten times. V and J are TRBV20-1 and TRBJ2-3; D gene unclear. Germline assignment: CDR1 DFQATT and CDR2 SNEGSKA (reference sequence). This CDR3 is 16 amino acids long. V was pared by 1 base and J by 8 bases, with 22 bases between. CDR3 coding DNA: TGCAGTGCTAGAGTCCCAGGATCCCCCGTCCTGGCTACGCAGTATTTT. This encodes CSARVPGSPVLATQYF.

The rearrangement joins TRBV6-5 to TRBJ2-7; D is tentatively TRBD1 or TRBD2 (6 bases each). CDR1 MNHEY and CDR2 SVGAGI come from the germline V gene. CDR3 size: 14 residues. Deletions cut 4 bases from V and 5 bases from J, with 15 bases between. The CDR3 sequence is CASSWLPGGDEQYF. The CDR3 DNA reads as TGTGCCAGCAGTTGGCTCCCCGGGGGCGACGAGCAGTACTTC.

This clonotype has more than one count but fewer than ten. The chain joins TRBV7-8 to TRBJ2-1, with 7 nucleotides matching TRBD1. V gave up 2 bases and J gave up 8 bases; unmatched junction bases: 9. Germline V gene data show CDR1 as SGHVS and CDR2 as FQNEAQ. The CDR3 length is 15 residues. The CDR3 sequence: CASSLLTRTGHEQFF. DNA of the CDR3: TGTGCCAGCAGCTTACTCACCCGGACAGGACATGAGCAGTTCTTC.

The gene calls are TRBV24-1 and TRBJ2-1; D might be TRBD2 (5 bases). In germline, CDR1 is KGHDR, CDR2 SFDVKD. This CDR3 region has 13 residues. V lost 0 bases and J 10 bases, leaving 9 bases between the germline ends. The CDR3 loop reads CATSDLRPGEQFF. CDR3 DNA sequence: TGTGCCACCAGTGATTTGAGGCCGGGGGAGCAGTTCTTC.

This clonotype showed up many times. The gene calls are TRBV12-3 or TRBV12-4 and TRBJ2-3; D might be TRBD2 (6 bases). The CDR3 extends over 15 amino acids. V lost 3 bases to trimming and J lost 1 base, with 11 bases between them. CDR3 coding DNA: TGTGCCAGCAGTTTCCTGGAGCGGGGCACAGATACGCAGTATTTT. Its translation is CASSFLERGTDTQYF.

V usage is TRBV15 and J usage is TRBJ2-1; a possible D gene is TRBD1 (7 bases). The germline CDR1 and CDR2 sequences are LNHNV and YYDKDF (reference sequence). Trimming took off 5 bases at V and 7 bases at J, with 24 bases between the two ends. CDR3 size: 17 residues. Written as DNA, the CDR3 is TGTGCCACCAGCTATGAGAACGCAGGGGGGATCGGGAATGAGCAGTTCTTC. As protein: CATSYENAGGIGNEQFF.

V gene TRBV7-2 combines with J gene TRBJ2-5; 9 bases fit TRBD2. This CDR3 is 16 amino acids long. Looked up from germline, CDR1 is SGHTA and CDR2 is FQGNSA. Trimming at V came to 4 bases and at J to 4 bases, leaving 10 bases not matched to a gene. Here the CDR3 reads CASSSAGLANRETQYF. DNA of the CDR3: TGTGCCAGCAGCTCTGCGGGACTAGCTAATCGAGAGACCCAGTACTTC.

This clonotype showed up many times. J is TRBJ2-5 and V is TRBV7-8; D perhaps matches TRBD1 (5 bases). With 0 bases removed from V and 5 bases from J, the gap between germline ends came to 16 bases. Germline CDR1 and CDR2: SGHVS and FQNEAQ. The CDR3 contains 16 residues. CDR3 sequence reads: CASSLAASSKGETQYF. In nucleotides, the CDR3 is TGTGCCAGCAGCTTAGCGGCTAGTTCCAAGGGGGAGACCCAGTACTTC.

This clonotype occurred a few times. The rearrangement uses TRBV12-3 or TRBV12-4 and TRBJ2-7; a possible D gene is TRBD1 (5 bases). Trimming stripped 2 bases from V and 2 bases from J, with 10 bases between. The CDR3 is made up of 14 amino acids. The CDR3 sequence: CASSLTQTAYEQYF. The CDR3 bases are TGTGCCAGCAGTTTAACCCAGACAGCCTACGAGCAGTACTTC.

This CDR3 is CASSLVGGESSYEQYF. The CDR3 bases are TGTGCCAGCAGCTTAGTTGGCGGGGAGAGCTCCTACGAGCAGTACTTC. This sequence joins TRBV7-2 and TRBJ2-7; D is perhaps TRBD2 (6 bases). Trimming stripped 1 base from V and 0 bases from J, with 13 bases between. CDR3 length: 16 residues. Germline V gene data show CDR1 as SGHTA and CDR2 as FQGNSA.

This clonotype was counted between two and nine times. V and J are TRBV27 and TRBJ2-2; D perhaps matches TRBD2 (5 bases). The CDR3 extends over 14 amino acids. Germline CDR1 is MNHEY and CDR2 is SMNVEV (reference sequence). V lost 0 bases, J lost 7 bases, and 9 bases lay in between. The CDR3 DNA is TGTGCCAGCAGTTTATCTACGGGAATCGGGGAGCTGTTTTTT. It yields the protein CASSLSTGIGELFF.

This chain joins TRBV20-1 and TRBJ2-5; D perhaps matches TRBD2 (6 bases). Germline V gene data show CDR1 as DFQATT and CDR2 as SNEGSKA (reference sequence). This CDR3 is 14 amino acids long. Deletions cut 3 bases from V and 4 bases from J, with 15 bases between. CDR3 amino acids: CSASPGTGVETQYF. The CDR3 bases are TGCAGTGCTAGTCCTGGGACGGGGGTAGAGACCCAGTACTTC.

Only a few counts were recorded for this clonotype. The chain is built from TRBV29-1 and TRBJ2-5, with D hard to call. Trimming stripped 4 bases from V and 5 bases from J, with 11 bases between. Germline V lookup: CDR1 SQVTM, CDR2 ANQGSEA. The CDR3 contains 12 residues. The CDR3 reads CSVGRIRETQYF. For the CDR3, the DNA is TGCAGCGTTGGCCGAATAAGGGAGACCCAGTACTTC.

The chain recombines TRBV20-1 with TRBJ2-1; 9 bases fit TRBD2. Trimming removed 2 bases from V and 2 bases from J; junction bases left unmatched: 4. Germline CDR1 reads DFQATT; CDR2 reads SNEGSKA (reference sequence). The CDR3 totals 15 residues. CDR3 sequence: CSARLAGFTYNEQFF. The CDR3 DNA reads as TGCAGTGCTAGACTAGCGGGGTTCACCTACAATGAGCAGTTCTTC.

The chain carries TRBV5-1 and TRBJ1-1, with D tentatively TRBD1 (6 bases). CDR3 length: 16 amino acids. V lost 3 bases, J lost 0 bases, and 15 bases lay in between. CDR1 is SGHRS, CDR2 YFSETQ, per germline. The CDR3 loop reads CASSWDSTGLNTEAFF. The DNA of the CDR3 is TGCGCCAGCAGCTGGGATTCGACAGGACTGAACACTGAAGCTTTCTTT.

J is TRBJ1-4 and V is TRBV5-6; D possibly corresponds to TRBD1 (5 bases). There are 16 residues in the CDR3. From germline, CDR1 is SGHDT and CDR2 YYEEEE. V lost 4 bases to trimming and J lost 1 base, with 14 bases between them. CDR3 coding DNA: TGTGCCAGCAGCCCTGACCGTGGGGGAACTAATGAAAAACTGTTTTTT. Its translation is CASSPDRGGTNEKLFF.

The V and J genes are TRBV11-2 and TRBJ2-3; 8 bases agree with TRBD2. The ends lost 4 bases at V and 1 base at J; junction bases unmatched: 7. The CDR3 runs to 16 residues. CDR1 and CDR2 from the germline V gene are SGHAT and FQNNGV. In DNA, the CDR3 is TGTGCCAGCAGCTGGAGAGGACTAGCTGGCACAGATACGCAGTATTTT. Amino acids: CASSWRGLAGTDTQYF.

This clonotype was recorded a few times. DNA of the CDR3: TGTGCCAGCAGCCCCGAGGGACAGGCCTACGAGCAGTACTTC. It specifies CASSPEGQAYEQYF. This chain joins TRBV7-9 and TRBJ2-7, with 8 bases aligning to TRBD1. Germline CDR1 is SEHNR and CDR2 is FQNEAQ (reference sequence). Trimming at V came to 5 bases and at J to 2 bases, leaving 5 bases not matched to a gene. The length of the CDR3 is 14 residues.

V gene TRBV21-1 combines with J gene TRBJ2-3; the table assigns TRBD1, which was not confirmed against the DNA. TRBV21-1 is a pseudogene segment. CDR3 length equals 19 residues. The CDR3 DNA sequence: TGTGCCAGCAGCTCCCGGGGCAGGGGGCATCCTCCAGTCACAGATACGCAGTATTTT. Protein sequence: CASSSRGRGHPPVTDTQYF.

The chain is built from TRBV12-3 or TRBV12-4 and TRBJ1-2; 9 bases match TRBD1. Trimming cost V 3 bases and J 4 bases; bases outside gene matches: 3. There are 14 residues in the CDR3. The chain's CDR3 is CASSFWGQGYGYTF. In nucleotides, the CDR3 is TGTGCCAGCAGTTTTTGGGGACAGGGCTATGGCTACACCTTC.

This clonotype occurred a few times. The chain recombines TRBV7-2 with TRBJ1-6; D gene unclear. Germline V gives CDR1 SGHTA, CDR2 FQGNSA. This CDR3 region has 15 residues. The V gene lost 7 bases and the J gene lost 7 bases, with 17 bases spanning the gap. CDR3 nucleotides: TGTGCCAGCACCCTGAGCAGGTTCTTAAATTCACCCCTCCACTTT. This translates into CASTLSRFLNSPLHF.

A few counts support this clonotype. The J gene is TRBJ2-3, the V gene TRBV10-3; no reliable D call. In germline, CDR1 is ENHRY, CDR2 SYGVKD. The CDR3 sequence is 13 residues long. V lost 4 bases to trimming and J lost 5 bases, with 10 bases between them. Here the CDR3 reads CAISGTLGDTQYF. The CDR3, as DNA: TGTGCCATCAGTGGGACCTTGGGAGATACGCAGTATTTT.

This clonotype has more than one count but fewer than ten. The gene calls are TRBV28 and TRBJ2-7; D not resolved. Trimming removed 6 bases at V and 2 bases at J, with 11 bases between. Germline V gives CDR1 MDHEN, CDR2 SYDVKM. The CDR3 runs to 13 residues. CDR3 region: CASSIQVTYEQYF. CDR3 nucleotide sequence: TGTGCCAGCAGCATTCAGGTTACCTACGAGCAGTACTTC.

This clonotype showed up just a few times. The final CDR3 position lacks the conserved phenylalanine or tryptophan, pointing to a likely read error. The DNA is omitted, as the CDR3 cannot be located on it reliably, and the CDR3 follows TCRdb's listing. V usage is TRBV27 and J usage is TRBJ2-1; the table's D call, TRBD1, was not checked against the DNA. Germline CDR1 and CDR2: MNHEY and SMNVEV (reference sequence). The CDR3 numbers 9 amino acids, ends counted. The CDR3 reads CASSFPGAI.

This clonotype showed up many times. This sequence joins TRBV5-5 and TRBJ1-1; D is ambiguous. From germline, CDR1 is SGHKS and CDR2 YYEKEE (reference sequence). The CDR3 is made up of 15 amino acids. Trimming stripped 4 bases from V and 0 bases from J, with 13 bases between. The CDR3: CASSPTSPMNTEAFF. The CDR3 DNA reads TGTGCCAGCAGCCCGACCTCCCCCATGAACACTGAAGCTTTCTTT.

This clonotype was seen at least ten times. The chain couples TRBV29-1 to TRBJ1-1; D unresolved. The germline gives CDR1 SQVTM, CDR2 ANQGSEA. Between the trimmed V and J ends, which lost 1 base and 4 bases, there was a span of 4 bases. The CDR3 loop spans 11 amino acids. The CDR3 region is CSVEGGTEAFF. The DNA for the CDR3 is TGCAGCGTTGAAGGAGGCACTGAAGCTTTCTTT.

The chain's CDR3 is CASSQDSEQYF. As DNA, the CDR3 is TGCGCCAGCAGCCAAGACTCCGAGCAGTACTTC. The gene calls are TRBV4-1 and TRBJ2-7; unclear D gene. Trimming removed 0 bases from V and 6 bases from J, with 3 bases in between. Germline assignment: CDR1 MGHRA and CDR2 YSYEKL. The CDR3 runs 11 residues.

This clonotype was detected only a few times. The CDR3 loop reads CAISRDLRSPLHF. The CDR3, as DNA: TGTGCCATCAGCCGGGACCTCCGTTCACCCCTCCACTTT. The chain recombines TRBV10-3 with TRBJ1-6; perhaps TRBD1 as D (5 bases). The length of the CDR3 is 13 residues. V dropped 6 bases and J dropped 9 bases, with 12 bases sitting between them. The germline gives CDR1 ENHRY, CDR2 SYGVKD.

This clonotype has more than one count but fewer than ten. V usage is TRBV15 and J usage is TRBJ2-2; no clear D. The CDR3 totals 15 residues. V was cut by 0 bases and J by 5 bases, with 10 bases left in between. Germline CDR1 LNHNV, CDR2 YYDKDF (reference sequence). Written as DNA, the CDR3 is TGTGCCACCAGCAGAGATTCGGTCCTAACCGGGGAGCTGTTTTTT. Its protein is CATSRDSVLTGELFF.

The V and J genes are TRBV12-3 or TRBV12-4 and TRBJ2-7; tentatively, D is TRBD1 (5 bases). V lost 5 bases, J lost 1 base, and 18 bases lay in between. The CDR3 runs to 16 residues. The CDR3 spells CASSSRQGIGSYEQYF. CDR3 in DNA: TGTGCCAGCAGTAGTCGGCAGGGCATAGGGTCCTACGAGCAGTACTTC.